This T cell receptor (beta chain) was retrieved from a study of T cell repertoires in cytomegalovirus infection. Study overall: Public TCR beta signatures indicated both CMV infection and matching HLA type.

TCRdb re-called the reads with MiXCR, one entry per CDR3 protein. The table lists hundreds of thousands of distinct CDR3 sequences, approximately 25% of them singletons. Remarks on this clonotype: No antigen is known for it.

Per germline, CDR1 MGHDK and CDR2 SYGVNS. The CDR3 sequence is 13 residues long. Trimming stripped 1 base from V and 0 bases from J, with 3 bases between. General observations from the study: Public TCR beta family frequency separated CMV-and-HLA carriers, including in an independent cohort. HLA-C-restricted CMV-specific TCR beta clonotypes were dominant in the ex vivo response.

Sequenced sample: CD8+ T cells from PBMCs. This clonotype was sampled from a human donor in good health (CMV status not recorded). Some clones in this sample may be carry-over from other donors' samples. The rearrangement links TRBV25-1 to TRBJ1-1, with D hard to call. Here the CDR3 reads CASSELVNTEAFF. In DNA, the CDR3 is TGTGCCAGCAGTGAATTGGTGAACACTGAAGCTTTCTTT.